This TCR beta chain was recorded in a study of T cells in pancreatic ductal adenocarcinoma. The table came from immunoSEQ multiplex PCR; TCRdb's copy has only in-frame clones and leaves some out. The table shows around 100,000 clones, with about 95% occurring only once. No neoadjuvant therapy was given to the selected pancreatic ductal adenocarcinoma patients before their surgery. V was shortened by 0 bases and J by 5 bases, with 16 bases between the two germline ends. CDR3 size: 16 residues. On this clone itself: Its matching antigen is unknown.

Study results and limitations: Compared with tumor, blood showed more total productive templates and 6.5 to 10-fold more clonotypes. Comparisons of tumor and blood clonality may show falsely lower tumor diversity. The resected pancreatic cancer cohort was biased toward the minority with early-stage disease.

The sequencing sample was made of PBMCs. This TCR was sampled from a human donor with pancreatic ductal adenocarcinoma. This sequence joins TRBV23-1 and TRBJ2-5, with TRBD2 as a possible D gene (6 bases). TRBV23-1 is an open reading frame whose function is uncertain. The CDR3 nucleotides read TGCGCCAGCAGTCAATCCCGGACACAGGAGGGGGAGACCCAGTACTTC. It specifies CASSQSRTQEGETQYF.